This T cell receptor beta chain was recorded in a study of human T cells and chemical hapten exposure. A word on this clonotype: As yet, its antigen is unknown.

Overall study findings and caveats: Controls had significantly fewer large CDR3 similarity clusters than were formed by expanded TCRs.

The V and J ends lost 3 bases and 7 bases, in that order; junction bases with no gene match: 5. The CDR3 is 15 amino acids. The sample's time point: pre-sensitization, week 0. Documented treatment: therapeutic diphenylcyclopropenone sensitization with weekly scalp DPC. TCRdb re-called the RACE reads with MiXCR, one entry per CDR3 protein. The repertoire has about 180,000 distinct CDR3 sequences, 25% to 30% of them found once; the top ten carry roughly 3%. The genes are TRBV12-3 or TRBV12-4 and TRBJ2-3; 12 nucleotides align to TRBD2. The source is a woman aged 30 to 39 with alopecia areata. Some clones in this sample may be carry-over from other donors' samples. The source material was whole blood, sampled in connection with sensitization to the hapten diphenylcyclopropenone (DPC). CDR3 nucleotides: TGTGCCAGCAGTTTCCCTAGCGGGAGGGCAAATACGCAGTATTTT. Translating gives CASSFPSGRANTQYF.